Shown below are 28 T cell receptor beta chains from a single sample sequenced in a study of shared clonotypes between healthy human individuals. Method: immunoSEQ multiplex PCR; TCRdb's copy keeps in-frame clones and lacks some. The profile shows approximately 2.4 million clones, 95% of them singletons. Sequenced input: naive CD4+ T cells sorted from blood. Subset: CD45RA+ positively selected. The receptor source for this set is a man aged 18-30 years in good health.

The chain employs TRBV2 and TRBJ2-7, with D perhaps TRBD2 (7 bases). CDR1 is SNHLY and CDR2 is FYNNEI in the germline V gene. Trimming shortened V by 6 bases and J by 7 bases, and 19 bases separated the two germline ends. The CDR3 runs to 14 residues. DNA for the CDR3: TGTGCCAGCAGATACAGGGAGGCCGGGGGGGAGCAGTACTTC. It specifies CASRYREAGGEQYF.

On this clone: One end of the junction is discordant with germline, which a read error may explain. The genes are TRBV7-7 and TRBJ2-4, with 7 bases fitting TRBD2. The CDR3 has 18 amino acids. CDR1 and CDR2 from the germline V gene are SSHAT and FNYEAQ (reference sequence). The CDR3 region is CASSLGCRGELAKNIQYF. The DNA for the CDR3 is TGTGCTAGCAGCTTAGGCTGCCGGGGGGAGCTAGCCAAAAACATTCAGTACTTC.

As concerns this clone: The sample has other DNA sequences that encode this CDR3 too. The CDR3 region has the DNA TGTGCCAGCTCACCGGGCCTTCAGGGCTACGAGCAGTACTTC. This codes for CASSPGLQGYEQYF. V gene TRBV18 combines with J gene TRBJ2-7, with D possibly being TRBD1 (5 bases). Trimming pared 3 bases from V and 3 bases from J, leaving 12 bases between. Germline V CDR1 and CDR2: KGHSH, LQKENI. The CDR3 extends over 14 amino acids.

The rearrangement uses TRBV11-3 and TRBJ2-2; D not certain. The V end was cut by 5 bases, the J end by 1 base, with 8 bases between. This CDR3 comprises 14 residues. Germline values: CDR1 SGHNT, CDR2 YENEEA. The CDR3 DNA is TGTGCCAGCAGCATGCTTGAGAACACCGGGGAGCTGTTTTTT. It encodes CASSMLENTGELFF.

CDR3 amino acids: CASGPSGANTDTQYF. DNA for the CDR3: TGCGCCAGCGGACCCTCGGGGGCGAACACAGATACGCAGTATTTT. The rearrangement uses TRBV10-2 and TRBJ2-3; D may correspond to TRBD1 or TRBD2 (6 bases each). This CDR3 region has 15 residues. V was cut by 8 bases and J by 2 bases, with 17 bases left in between. CDR1 and CDR2 (germline): WSHSY, SAAADI.

This sequence joins TRBV7-8 and TRBJ2-7; 8 bases map to TRBD2. CDR3 length equals 14 residues. Losses at the gene ends were 5 bases for V and 2 bases for J; bases not matched to a gene: 5. Germline V gives CDR1 SGHVS, CDR2 FQNEAQ. CDR3 nucleotide sequence: TGTGCCAGCAGCACCGAAGCGGGGGCCTACGAGCAGTACTTC. It translates to CASSTEAGAYEQYF. Based on the CDR3 plus reference TRBV7-8 and TRBJ2-7, the full variable domain is GAGVSQSPRYKVAKRGQDVALRCDPISGHVSLFWYQQALGQGPEFLTYFQNEAQLDKSGLPSDRFFAERPEGSVSTLKIQRTQQEDSAVYLCASSTEAGAYEQYFGPGTRLTVT.

The chain combines TRBV27 with TRBJ2-7; TRBD1 aligns across 8 bases. There are 15 residues in the CDR3. The V gene's germline CDR1 is MNHEY and CDR2 SMNVEV (reference sequence). The junction had 10 bases not matched to a gene; V was cut back by 2 bases and J by 7 bases. CDR3 DNA sequence: TGTGCCAGCAGTTTAATAGGGCAGGGGGCCGGAGAGCAGTACTTC. Translation gives CASSLIGQGAGEQYF.

The gene calls are TRBV6-5 and TRBJ1-6; tentatively, D is TRBD1 (6 bases). The ends were cut back, 5 bases at V and 7 bases at J, with 12 bases in the middle. CDR1 is MNHEY and CDR2 is SVGAGI in the germline V gene. This CDR3 region has 14 residues. The DNA for the CDR3 is TGTGCCAGCAGTCGCACAGGGTTGAATTCACCCCTCCACTTT. Its protein is CASSRTGLNSPLHF.

This chain links TRBV5-1 with TRBJ2-7; 9 nucleotides align to TRBD1. V was pared by 0 bases and J by 2 bases, with 3 bases of the junction left unmatched. Germline values: CDR1 SGHRS, CDR2 YFSETQ. The CDR3 runs 15 residues. The CDR3, as DNA: TGCGCCAGCAGCTTGGAGGGGGACAGGGCCTACGAGCAGTACTTC. Protein sequence: CASSLEGDRAYEQYF.

The V gene is TRBV28, the J gene TRBJ2-5; D gene uncertain. Between the trimmed V and J ends, which lost 7 bases and 0 bases, there was a span of 12 bases. Germline V gene sequence: CDR1 MDHEN, CDR2 SYDVKM. The CDR3 sequence is 14 residues long. CDR3 loop: CASTSTIHQETQYF. The CDR3 nucleotides are TGTGCCAGCACCTCCACAATCCACCAAGAGACCCAGTACTTC.

This chain links TRBV5-4 with TRBJ2-5, with 7 positions matching TRBD1. The germline CDR1 and CDR2 sequences are SGHNT and YYREEE (reference sequence). The CDR3 is made up of 16 amino acids. V lost 5 bases to trimming and J lost 0 bases; unmatched junction nucleotides: 10. CDR3 loop: CASRSRQGQYQETQYF. DNA of the CDR3: TGTGCCAGCAGGTCCCGACAGGGACAGTACCAAGAGACCCAGTACTTC.

The chain uses TRBV12-5 and TRBJ1-5; D is undetermined. This CDR3 spans 15 amino acids. Trimming took 2 bases from V and 3 from J, leaving 11 bases between them. CDR1 is LGHNT and CDR2 is FRNRAP in the germline V gene. The DNA of the CDR3 is TGTGCTAGTGGTTTGTCCCGGGGATACAATCAGCCCCAGCATTTT. Protein sequence: CASGLSRGYNQPQHF.

A remark on this clone: Other DNA sequences in the same sample also yield this CDR3. The J gene is TRBJ2-3, the V gene TRBV5-1; 12 nucleotides line up with TRBD2. The CDR3 spans 18 residues. CDR1 is SGHRS, CDR2 YFSETQ, per germline. J was trimmed by 2 bases and V by 0 bases; bases with no gene match: 7. This chain's CDR3 is CASSLARTSGEITDTQYF. CDR3 nucleotide sequence: TGCGCCAGCAGCTTGGCCCGGACTAGCGGGGAGATCACAGATACGCAGTATTTT.

The rearrangement links TRBV30 to TRBJ1-2; D ambiguous. This CDR3 region has 11 residues. V was cut by 7 bases and J by 8 bases, with 14 bases left in between. Germline loops: CDR1 GTSNPN, CDR2 SVGIG (reference sequence). The CDR3 nucleotides are TGTGCCTTCACCGGGAGTCAGGGCTACACCTTC. Its translation is CAFTGSQGYTF.

The V and J genes are TRBV5-6 and TRBJ1-4, with D possibly matching TRBD1 (5 bases). Per germline, CDR1 SGHDT and CDR2 YYEEEE. V lost 4 bases and J 12 bases, leaving 13 bases between the germline ends. The CDR3 extends over 12 amino acids. CDR3 region: CASSPWGGELFF. As DNA, the CDR3 is TGTGCCAGCAGCCCCTGGGGAGGGGAACTGTTTTTT.

The chain employs TRBV5-4 and TRBJ2-6; possible D gene TRBD2, 5 bases. The length of the CDR3 is 17 residues. Trimming pared 1 base from V and 2 bases from J, leaving 13 bases between. Germline-derived CDR1 and CDR2 are SGHNT and YYREEE (reference sequence). CDR3 sequence (DNA): TGTGCCAGCAGCTTGCCCCATCAGAGGGCTGGGGCCAACGTCCTGACTTTC. As protein: CASSLPHQRAGANVLTF.

As to this clone: The same CDR3 can be traced to other DNA sequences in this sample. The V gene is TRBV29-1, the J gene TRBJ1-1; D remains unclear. The CDR3 spans 13 residues. V lost 2 bases to trimming and J lost 0 bases, with 7 bases between them. CDR1 is SQVTM and CDR2 is ANQGSEA in the germline V gene. The CDR3 here is CSVERLLNTEAFF. The CDR3 region has the DNA TGCAGCGTTGAAAGGTTATTGAACACTGAAGCTTTCTTT.

This sequence joins TRBV9 and TRBJ2-2; no firm D call. V lost 1 base, J lost 5 bases, and 12 bases lay in between. The CDR3 consists of 15 residues. Germline CDR1 reads SGDLS; CDR2 reads YYNGEE. The DNA for the CDR3 is TGTGCCAGCAGCGTAAATCTGGATGTAACCGGGGAGCTGTTTTTT. Translating it yields CASSVNLDVTGELFF.

The genes are TRBV7-2 and TRBJ2-7, with D maybe TRBD1 (6 bases). Per germline, CDR1 SGHTA and CDR2 FQGNSA. The V end lost 3 bases, the J end lost 3 bases, and 12 bases lay between the germline ends. The CDR3 runs 14 residues. Here the CDR3 reads CASSFRRGLYEQYF. CDR3 nucleotides: TGTGCCAGCAGCTTCCGCAGGGGTCTCTACGAGCAGTACTTC.

The chain uses TRBV28 and TRBJ2-4, with a tentative D call TRBD1 (5 bases). Germline V CDR1 and CDR2: MDHEN, SYDVKM. Trimming pared 9 bases from V and 6 bases from J, leaving 12 bases between. There are 12 residues in the CDR3. CDR3 DNA: TGTGCCAGTAAGGGGTCTTTAAACATTCAGTACTTC. It is translated as CASKGSLNIQYF.

This chain joins TRBV11-2 and TRBJ2-7, with D perhaps TRBD2 (7 bases). V lost 5 bases to trimming and J lost 2 bases, with 22 bases between them. Germline CDR1 reads SGHAT; CDR2 reads FQNNGV. This CDR3 contains 17 residues. The chain's CDR3 is CASSHPGRRGLPYEQYF. CDR3 nucleotide sequence: TGTGCCAGCAGCCACCCCGGTCGGCGGGGGCTGCCCTACGAGCAGTACTTC.

The genes are TRBV25-1 and TRBJ2-3; D perhaps matches TRBD1 (5 bases). Germline CDR1 reads MGHDK; CDR2 reads SYGVNS. CDR3 length equals 13 residues. V lost 6 bases and J 2 bases, leaving 9 bases between the germline ends. The CDR3 nucleotides read TGTGCCAGCAGACAGGCAACCACAGATACGCAGTATTTT. Its translation is CASRQATTDTQYF.

The CDR3 sequence is CASSPPGRTNSPLHF. The CDR3 DNA follows: TGTGCCAGCAGCCCCCCGGGACGGACTAATTCACCCCTCCACTTT. The chain couples TRBV11-2 to TRBJ1-6; possibly TRBD1 for D (5 bases). In germline, CDR1 is SGHAT, CDR2 FQNNGV. V gave up 5 bases and J gave up 6 bases, with 14 bases separating them. There are 15 residues in the CDR3.

V usage is TRBV28 and J usage is TRBJ1-2; D is unresolved. Trimming stripped 4 bases from V and 8 bases from J, with 8 bases between. The CDR3 consists of 11 residues. The germline V gene has CDR1 MDHEN and CDR2 SYDVKM. Written as DNA, the CDR3 is TGTGCCAGCAGTTGGGCGGCGGGCTACACCTTC. Translation: CASSWAAGYTF.

A single count supports this clone. The J gene is TRBJ1-5, the V gene TRBV10-3, with D maybe TRBD1 (5 bases). The CDR3 spans 15 residues. The ends were cut back, 2 bases at V and 7 bases at J, with 15 bases in the middle. Germline assignment: CDR1 ENHRY and CDR2 SYGVKD. CDR3 residues: CAISEGQRTEQPQHF. The CDR3, as DNA: TGTGCCATCAGTGAGGGACAAAGGACCGAGCAGCCCCAGCATTTT.

On this clone: This may arise from a read error, as a much more abundant clone is one base away. The same CDR3 arises from other DNA sequences in this sample as well. V and J are TRBV28 and TRBJ2-5; D gene ambiguous. Trimming stripped 5 bases from V and 2 bases from J, with 0 bases between. CDR1 MDHEN and CDR2 SYDVKM come from the germline V gene. CDR3 size: 10 residues. The CDR3 nucleotides are TGTGCCAGCAGTCAAGAGACCCAGTACTTC. Protein product: CASSQETQYF.

V gene TRBV19 combines with J gene TRBJ1-1; 8 bases line up with TRBD1. The V and J ends lost 5 bases and 6 bases, in that order; junction bases with no gene match: 11. Germline V gene lookup returns CDR1 LNHDA and CDR2 SQIVND (reference sequence). The CDR3 covers 15 residues. The CDR3 region has the DNA TGTGCCAGTAGTCCCCGGACAGGGTGGGGGGCTGAAGCTTTCTTT. Translated: CASSPRTGWGAEAFF.

The chain recombines TRBV7-2 with TRBJ2-3; tentative D call: TRBD1 (5 bases). CDR3 size: 14 residues. Trimming left V 7 bases short and J 0 bases short, with 11 bases between. The germline CDR1 and CDR2 sequences are SGHTA and FQGNSA. The CDR3 region is CASTEQDSTDTQYF. DNA for the CDR3: TGTGCCAGCACTGAACAGGACAGCACAGATACGCAGTATTTT.